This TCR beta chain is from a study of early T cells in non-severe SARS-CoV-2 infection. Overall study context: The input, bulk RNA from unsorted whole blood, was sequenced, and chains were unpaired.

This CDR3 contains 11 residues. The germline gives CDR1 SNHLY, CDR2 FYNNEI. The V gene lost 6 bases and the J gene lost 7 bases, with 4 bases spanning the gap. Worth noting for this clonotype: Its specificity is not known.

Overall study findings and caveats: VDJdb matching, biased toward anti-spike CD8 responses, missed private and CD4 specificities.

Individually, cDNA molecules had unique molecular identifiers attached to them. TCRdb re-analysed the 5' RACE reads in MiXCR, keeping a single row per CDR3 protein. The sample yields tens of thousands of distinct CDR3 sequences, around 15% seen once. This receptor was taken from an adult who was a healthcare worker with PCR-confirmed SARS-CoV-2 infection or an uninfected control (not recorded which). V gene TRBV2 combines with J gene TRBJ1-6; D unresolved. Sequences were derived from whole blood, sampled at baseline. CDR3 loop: CASSQNSPLHF. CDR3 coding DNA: TGTGCCAGCAGCCAAAATTCACCCCTCCACTTT.